This TCR beta chain was sequenced during a study of CD8 T cells in Susac syndrome. Germline V CDR1 and CDR2: SEHNR, FQNEAQ (reference sequence). The V segment lost 5 bases and the J segment 8 bases; nucleotides outside the gene matches: 18. This CDR3 contains 17 residues. In regard to this clonotype: Antigen: not known.

Notes on the study in general: TCR sequencing and HLA analysis covered a relatively small number of individuals.

Roughly 0.45 to 1 ug RNA was reverse transcribed with random hexamers. An immunoSEQ multiplex PCR generated amplified TCR beta CDR3 products spanning 54 Vbeta and 13 Jbeta. TCRdb ran MiXCR on the immunoSEQ multiplex PCR reads and lists one entry per CDR3 protein. Of 250,000 to 300,000 distinct CDR3 sequences in the sample, 75% to 85% were seen once. The study sequenced TCR beta in blood CD8+ and CD4+ T cells. The TEMRA cells underwent FACS enrichment, while the CD8+ and CD4+ T cells underwent negative isolation. Sequences were obtained from CD8+ T cells from PBMCs. The receptor was derived from a human donor with multiple sclerosis. The V gene is TRBV7-9, the J gene TRBJ2-1; 7 bases map to TRBD2. As DNA, the CDR3 is TGTGCCAGCAGCCCGCGCTACGGGAGGCTCCGGGGCGATGAGCAGTTCTTC. This sequence encodes CASSPRYGRLRGDEQFF.